The 6 T cell receptor beta chains presented below share a single source sample, sequenced in a study of post-analysis software for immune sequencing data (dated by TCRdb to between 2015 and 2016). The study at large found these results: Significantly higher frequencies in patients than in controls were found for five TRBV segments, including TRBV5-6, TRBV5-1 and TRBV20-1.

To prepare the library, PCR was applied. The sequencer listed for this sample is Illumina HiSeq 2500. To reduce PCR and sequencing biases, unique molecular identifiers were built into the TCR beta cDNA libraries. TCRdb trimmed public reads at Q25 via fastp, called clones via MiXCR and kept in-frame beta chains. Rows merge per CDR3 protein into single entries with the most common DNA and genes. This sample comprises hundreds of thousands of distinct CDR3 sequences, around 60% of them detected only once. The ten largest make up approximately 11% of the sample. These receptors' antigens are unknown. Sequencing used blood. These receptors came from a girl aged 2 to 10 with multiple sclerosis.

The rearrangement uses TRBV20-1 and TRBJ2-1, with TRBD1 identical over 8 bases. CDR3 length: 15 residues. Unmatched junction bases numbered 12, after V lost 6 bases and J lost 5 bases. Germline V gene lookup returns CDR1 DFQATT and CDR2 SNEGSKA (reference sequence). CDR3 region: CSASHNQGADNEQFF. The DNA of the CDR3 is TGCAGTGCCAGTCACAATCAGGGGGCGGACAATGAGCAGTTCTTC.

The rearrangement uses TRBV12-3 or TRBV12-4 and TRBJ2-5; 9 nucleotides line up with TRBD1. With 6 bases clipped from V and 5 bases from J, the junction kept 10 bases outside the gene matches. This CDR3 has 15 residues. The CDR3 DNA sequence: TGTGCCAGCAGCCAAAGGACAGGGGATTTGGAGACCCAGTACTTC. Protein sequence: CASSQRTGDLETQYF.

The chain links TRBV12-3 or TRBV12-4 to TRBJ2-1, with 9 bases that match TRBD2. There are 16 residues in the CDR3. J gave up 15 bases and V 2 bases, and 17 bases lay outside the gene matches. CDR3 sequence reads: CASSLRASGTDRGLFF. In DNA form, the CDR3 reads TGTGCCAGCAGTTTACGGGCTAGCGGGACGGATAGAGGACTGTTCTTC.

This chain connects TRBV5-7 to TRBJ1-2; D not resolved. TRBV5-7 is treated as an ORF (open reading frame) with a function not yet certain. The length of the CDR3 is 12 residues. Trimming removed 0 bases at V and 12 bases at J, with 12 bases between. The DNA of the CDR3 is TGTGCCAGCAGCTTGGTGGGGAAATTTGACACCTTC. This gives the protein CASSLVGKFDTF.

The rearrangement links TRBV12-3 or TRBV12-4 to TRBJ2-1, with 11 bases matching TRBD1. The CDR3 spans 14 residues. The junction had 7 bases not matched to a gene; V was cut back by 3 bases and J by 12 bases. CDR3 bases: TGTGCCAGCAGTTTGAGGGACAGGGGGTATGGGCAGTTCTTC. Translated: CASSLRDRGYGQFF.

The rearrangement uses TRBV7-9 and TRBJ1-5; the match to TRBD1 covers 7 bases. The CDR3 covers 15 residues. The germline gives CDR1 SEHNR, CDR2 FQNEAQ (reference sequence). V was clipped by 3 bases and J by 8 bases; unmatched bases: 10. As DNA, the CDR3 is TGTGCCAGCAGCTTGGACAGGCACGGTACGGAGCCCCAGCATTTT. As protein: CASSLDRHGTEPQHF.